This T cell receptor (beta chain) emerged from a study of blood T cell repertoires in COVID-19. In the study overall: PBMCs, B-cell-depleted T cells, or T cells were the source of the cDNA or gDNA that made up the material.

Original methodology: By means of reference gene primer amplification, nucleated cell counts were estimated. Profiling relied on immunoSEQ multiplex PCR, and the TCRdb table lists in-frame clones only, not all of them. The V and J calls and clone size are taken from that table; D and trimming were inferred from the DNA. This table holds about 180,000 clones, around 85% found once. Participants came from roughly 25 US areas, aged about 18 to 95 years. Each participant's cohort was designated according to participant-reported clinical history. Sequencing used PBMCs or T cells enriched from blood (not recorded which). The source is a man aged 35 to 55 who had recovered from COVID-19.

DNA for the CDR3: TGTGCCAGTAGGCGGACTAGCGAGGACTCCTACGAGCAGTACTTC. It is translated as CASRRTSEDSYEQYF. V and J are TRBV19 and TRBJ2-7, with TRBD2 matching 9 bases. CDR1 and CDR2 from the germline V gene are LNHDA and SQIVND (reference sequence). J gave up 0 bases and V 6 bases, and 6 bases lay outside the gene matches. The CDR3 runs to 15 residues.